These 5 T cell receptor beta chains came from one sample sequenced in a study of OX40 agonist ivuxolimab in advanced cancers. This table comes from immunoSEQ multiplex PCR, and its TCRdb copy is limited to in-frame clones, with some not included. The profile covers about 53,000 clones, with 75% to 90% appearing a single time and 11% taken by the ten largest. This material consisted of CD4+ or CD8+ T cells sorted from blood, taken in a trial of the OX40 agonist ivuxolimab. All receptors derive from an adult with an advanced solid tumor such as melanoma, head and neck, liver or kidney cancer.

This chain links TRBV6-5 with TRBJ1-1; possible D gene TRBD1, 5 bases. The germline gives CDR1 MNHEY, CDR2 SVGAGI. The CDR3 extends over 16 amino acids. V dropped 1 base and J dropped 6 bases, with 18 bases sitting between them. DNA of the CDR3: TGTGCCAGCAGTTACTTAGTGGGGGGGACCCTTTCTGAAGCTTTCTTT. It is translated as CASSYLVGGTLSEAFF.

V usage is TRBV7-2 and J usage is TRBJ2-5; TRBD2 matches at 16 bases. This CDR3 region has 18 residues. Germline V gene data show CDR1 as SGHTA and CDR2 as FQGNSA. Losses at the gene ends were 1 base for V and 4 bases for J; bases not matched to a gene: 6. DNA for the CDR3: TGTGCCAGCAGCTTAGTTGGGACTAGCGGGGGGGCCATAGAGACCCAGTACTTC. It translates to CASSLVGTSGGAIETQYF. Using reference TRBV7-2 and TRBJ2-5 for the parts outside the CDR3, the full variable domain is GAGVSQSPSNKVTEKGKDVELRCDPISGHTALYWYRQSLGQGLEFLIYFQGNSAPDKSGLPSDRFSAERTGGSVSTLTIQRTQQEDSAVYLCASSLVGTSGGAIETQYFGPGTRLLVL.

The chain is built from TRBV25-1 and TRBJ2-1; 9 nucleotides agree with TRBD2. V trimming: 4 bases; J trimming: 9 bases; junction bases outside the gene matches: 7. There are 14 residues in the CDR3. Germline V gene lookup returns CDR1 MGHDK and CDR2 SYGVNS. In nucleotides, the CDR3 is TGTGCCAGCAGTGTAGCGGGAGCTGGGGTTGAGCAGTTCTTC. Translation: CASSVAGAGVEQFF.

This chain connects TRBV29-1 to TRBJ2-7, with 7 bases fitting TRBD1. V dropped 3 bases and J dropped 5; count of bases not matched to a gene: 4. CDR1 SQVTM and CDR2 ANQGSEA come from the germline V gene. The CDR3 spans 12 residues. CDR3 sequence: CSVDRGYDEQYF. The CDR3 DNA reads as TGCAGCGTTGACAGGGGGTACGACGAGCAGTACTTC.

The chain has TRBV4-1 and TRBJ2-3; D unresolved. V was cut by 8 bases and J by 0 bases, with 21 bases left in between. Germline CDR1 and CDR2: MGHRA and YSYEKL. The CDR3 extends over 17 amino acids. CDR3 sequence reads: CASPKIRTQRSTDTQYF. The CDR3 DNA reads as TGCGCCAGCCCCAAAATTAGAACCCAGAGAAGCACAGATACGCAGTATTTT.